These 27 T cell receptor beta chains originate from one sample sequenced in a study of STAT5B mutations in CD4+ large granular lymphocyte leukemia. Profiling relied on immunoSEQ multiplex PCR, and the TCRdb table lists in-frame clones only, not all of them. The table has about 35,000 clones, about three quarters seen once. The sequenced material came from CD4+ T cells from blood buffy coats. The receptor source for this set is a human donor in good health.

The rearrangement uses TRBV19 and TRBJ1-2, with TRBD1 as a possible D gene (6 bases). The V end lost 3 bases, the J end lost 3 bases, and 14 bases lay between the germline ends. This CDR3 is 15 amino acids long. In germline, CDR1 is LNHDA, CDR2 SQIVND (reference sequence). CDR3 in amino acids: CASSILQGRDYGYTF. CDR3 sequence (DNA): TGTGCCAGTAGTATCCTGCAGGGGAGGGACTATGGCTACACCTTC.

The chain joins TRBV6-1 to TRBJ1-5; D gene uncertain. This CDR3 has 13 amino acids. The germline V gene has CDR1 MNHNS and CDR2 SASEGT. Between the trimmed V and J ends, which lost 0 bases and 4 bases, there was a span of 4 bases. The CDR3 DNA is TGTGCCAGCAGTGAAGCGTCGAATCAGCCCCAGCATTTT. As protein: CASSEASNQPQHF.

J is TRBJ1-2 and V is TRBV7-2, with D uncertain. The length of the CDR3 is 14 residues. Between the trimmed V and J ends, which lost 5 bases and 0 bases, there was a span of 10 bases. CDR1 is SGHTA, CDR2 FQGNSA, per germline. CDR3 sequence reads: CASSRLGPNYGYTF. DNA for the CDR3: TGTGCCAGCAGCCGACTCGGCCCTAACTATGGCTACACCTTC.

The chain couples TRBV6-5 to TRBJ2-3; 8 nucleotides align to TRBD2. The CDR3 consists of 15 residues. Unmatched junction bases numbered 4, after V lost 4 bases and J lost 1 base. From germline, CDR1 is MNHEY and CDR2 SVGAGI. Here the CDR3 DNA reads TGTGCCAGCAGTTTATTGCGGGGGGGCACAGATACGCAGTATTTT. The encoded protein is CASSLLRGGTDTQYF.

The CDR3 is CSVEAGARNTF. The CDR3 region has the DNA TGCAGCGTTGAAGCTGGGGCCAGGAACACCTTC. The chain couples TRBV29-1 to TRBJ1-2; maybe TRBD1 (5 bases). V was shortened by 1 base and J by 12 bases, with 12 bases between the two germline ends. This CDR3 region has 11 residues. Germline V CDR1 and CDR2: SQVTM, ANQGSEA.

The chain carries TRBV5-1 and TRBJ1-1; 7 bases fit TRBD1. V lost 3 bases and J lost 5; bases outside the gene matches: 13. CDR1 is SGHRS, CDR2 YFSETQ, per germline. This CDR3 comprises 16 residues. The CDR3 region is CASSSGPTGAGTEAFF. CDR3 bases: TGCGCCAGCAGCTCCGGCCCTACAGGGGCTGGGACTGAAGCTTTCTTT. Looking up the rest from reference TRBV5-1 and TRBJ1-1 gives the full variable domain: KAGVTQTPRYLIKTRGQQVTLSCSPISGHRSVSWYQQTPGQGLQFLFEYFSETQRNKGNFPGRFSGRQFSNSRSEMNVSTLELGDSALYLCASSSGPTGAGTEAFFGQGTRLTVV.

This clone was counted between two and nine times. This chain uses TRBV7-9 with TRBJ2-2, with D possibly TRBD1 on 5 matching bases. The germline CDR1 and CDR2 sequences are SEHNR and FQNEAQ (reference sequence). The V and J ends lost 5 bases and 4 bases respectively, with 14 bases between them. This CDR3 region has 15 residues. Written as DNA, the CDR3 is TGTGCCAGCAGCCGGACATCGTTGGGCACCGGGGAGCTGTTTTTT. Amino acids: CASSRTSLGTGELFF.

This clone was recorded only once. V is TRBV6-6 and J is TRBJ2-7, with a possible D match to TRBD1 (5 bases). V dropped 2 bases and J dropped 3 bases, with 5 bases sitting between them. There are 12 residues in the CDR3. Germline V lookup: CDR1 MNHNY, CDR2 SVGAGI (reference sequence). In nucleotides, the CDR3 is TGTGCCAGCAGTTACCAGGGCTACGAGCAGTACTTC. It is translated as CASSYQGYEQYF.

This clone was observed a handful of times. The chain links TRBV7-9 to TRBJ2-2; the D is unclear. This CDR3 has 13 residues. V gave up 2 bases and J gave up 3 bases, with 4 bases separating them. Germline CDR1 SEHNR, CDR2 FQNEAQ (reference sequence). CDR3 region: CASSLLDTGELFF. The CDR3 bases are TGTGCCAGCAGCTTATTGGACACCGGGGAGCTGTTTTTT.

The chain combines TRBV2 with TRBJ2-1; no definite D call. CDR3 length: 11 amino acids. Trimming shortened V by 2 bases and J by 14 bases, and 10 bases separated the two germline ends. From germline, CDR1 is SNHLY and CDR2 FYNNEI. CDR3 loop: CASSETQSEFF. CDR3 DNA: TGTGCCAGCAGTGAAACACAGTCGGAGTTCTTC.

The V and J genes are TRBV30 and TRBJ2-1; 12 bases agree with TRBD2. V dropped 2 bases and J dropped 7; count of bases not matched to a gene: 3. The CDR3 is 14 residues long. Germline V gene data show CDR1 as GTSNPN and CDR2 as SVGIG (reference sequence). The CDR3: CAWSLAGGVNEQFF. The CDR3 bases are TGTGCCTGGAGTCTAGCGGGGGGGGTGAATGAGCAGTTCTTC.

This clone was observed a few times. This sequence joins TRBV10-2 and TRBJ2-7, with D possibly matching TRBD1 (5 bases). CDR3 length equals 13 residues. CDR1 is WSHSY and CDR2 is SAAADI in the germline V gene. V was pared by 10 bases and J by 4 bases, with 17 bases between. Here the CDR3 DNA reads TGCGCCACAGCTGCGCTCCAGGGTTACGAGCAGTACTTC. Translation: CATAALQGYEQYF.

The V gene is TRBV6-1, the J gene TRBJ2-7; the D gene is possibly TRBD1 (6 bases). V was cut by 4 bases and J by 6 bases, with 19 bases left in between. CDR1 MNHNS and CDR2 SASEGT come from the germline V gene. This CDR3 has 15 amino acids. The CDR3 is CASSGNRADLLEQYF. The DNA of the CDR3 is TGTGCCAGCAGTGGTAACAGGGCGGATTTGCTCGAGCAGTACTTC.

V is TRBV29-1 and J is TRBJ1-1; 9 bases align to TRBD1. This CDR3 is 14 amino acids long. Germline loops: CDR1 SQVTM, CDR2 ANQGSEA. The junction had 16 bases not matched to a gene; V was cut back by 7 bases and J by 10 bases. The CDR3 reads CSAAPRDRALGAFF. The CDR3 nucleotides read TGCAGCGCCGCCCCCCGGGACAGGGCGCTGGGAGCTTTCTTT.

The chain employs TRBV6-1 and TRBJ1-1; 8 bases are a match to TRBD1. The CDR3 extends over 16 amino acids. Germline V CDR1 and CDR2: MNHNS, SASEGT. V dropped 1 base and J dropped 5; count of bases not matched to a gene: 9. DNA for the CDR3: TGTGCCAGCAGTGAAGGGGGGACAGGTTCGAGGACTGAAGCTTTCTTT. It specifies CASSEGGTGSRTEAFF.

The V gene is TRBV5-4, the J gene TRBJ2-3, with 15 bases aligning to TRBD2. This CDR3 has 17 residues. Germline loops: CDR1 SGHNT, CDR2 YYREEE (reference sequence). With 4 bases clipped from V and 5 bases from J, the junction kept 8 bases outside the gene matches. The CDR3, as DNA: TGTGCCAGCAGCACTGGACTAGCGGGGGGGCGGGGAGATACGCAGTATTTT. This codes for CASSTGLAGGRGDTQYF.

The gene calls are TRBV7-9 and TRBJ2-7; 7 nucleotides agree with TRBD2. J gave up 5 bases and V 0 bases, and 4 bases lay outside the gene matches. Germline values: CDR1 SEHNR, CDR2 FQNEAQ (reference sequence). This CDR3 has 14 amino acids. DNA for the CDR3: TGTGCCAGCAGCTTAGCGGGAGGGCTGCACGAGCAGTACTTC. Protein product: CASSLAGGLHEQYF.

The chain uses TRBV25-1 and TRBJ1-2, with D possibly being TRBD1 (5 bases). The CDR3 has 14 residues. The V end lost 3 bases, the J end lost 8 bases, and 16 bases lay between the germline ends. Germline CDR1 reads MGHDK; CDR2 reads SYGVNS. This chain's CDR3 is CASSDWTPTGGYTF. For the CDR3, the DNA is TGTGCCAGCAGTGACTGGACACCTACGGGGGGCTACACCTTC.

This clone was counted a few times. V usage is TRBV30 and J usage is TRBJ1-5; D is undetermined. Germline V gene lookup returns CDR1 GTSNPN and CDR2 SVGIG (reference sequence). The CDR3 covers 14 residues. The V end lost 6 bases, the J end lost 2 bases, and 14 bases lay between the germline ends. CDR3 sequence (DNA): TGTGCCTGCCAGTATGGGGATGGCAATCAGCCCCAGCATTTT. The encoded protein is CACQYGDGNQPQHF. Variable domain in full (rest from reference TRBV30 and TRBJ1-5): SQTIHQWPATLVQPVGSPLSLECTVEGTSNPNLYWYRQAAGRGLQLLFYSVGIGQISSEVPQNLSASRPQDRQFILSSKKLLLSDSGFYLCACQYGDGNQPQHFGDGTRLSIL.

The rearrangement uses TRBV18 and TRBJ2-7; perhaps D is TRBD1 or TRBD2 (5 bases each). Trimming stripped 6 bases from V and 0 bases from J, with 9 bases between. CDR3 length: 13 amino acids. In germline, CDR1 is KGHSH, CDR2 LQKENI. The chain's CDR3 is CASSRDRSYEQYF. CDR3 DNA sequence: TGTGCCAGCTCCCGGGACCGCTCCTACGAGCAGTACTTC.

The chain employs TRBV29-1 and TRBJ2-7; no definite D call. The CDR3 contains 17 residues. Germline CDR1 and CDR2: SQVTM and ANQGSEA. The germline V and J ends were trimmed by 0 bases and 6 bases, with 24 bases remaining between them. DNA of the CDR3: TGCAGCGTTGAAGATCTAGGGCGTCAGAACGCACGGAGCGAGCAGTACTTC. It yields the protein CSVEDLGRQNARSEQYF.

This clone occurred once. The junction and the germline gene differ at one end; a read error may be behind it. The same CDR3 arises from other DNA sequences in this sample as well. This chain uses TRBV5-1 with TRBJ2-6; a possible D gene is TRBD2 (6 bases). This CDR3 has 16 amino acids. Germline V lookup: CDR1 SGHRS, CDR2 YFSETQ. The DNA of the CDR3 is TGTGCCAGCAGCTTGGAGGGGTCCTCTGGGGCCAACGTCCTGACTTTC. The encoded protein is CASSLEGSSGANVLTF. The whole variable domain, remainder taken from reference TRBV5-1 and TRBJ2-6, is KAGVTQTPRYLIKTRGQQVTLSCSPISGHRSVSWYQQTPGQGLQFLFEYFSETQRNKGNFPGRFSGRQFSNSRSEMNVSTLELGDSALYLCASSLEGSSGANVLTFGAGSRLTVL.

This sequence joins TRBV18 and TRBJ1-1, with 9 bases lining up with TRBD1. Trimming at V came to 3 bases and at J to 3 bases, leaving 5 bases not matched to a gene. This CDR3 has 15 amino acids. Germline V gene lookup returns CDR1 KGHSH and CDR2 LQKENI. CDR3 nucleotide sequence: TGTGCCAGCTCACCGCCAACAGGGGGCCACACTGAAGCTTTCTTT. Translating it yields CASSPPTGGHTEAFF.

The chain recombines TRBV5-4 with TRBJ2-7; D is possibly TRBD2 (5 bases). CDR3 length: 13 amino acids. Germline loops: CDR1 SGHNT, CDR2 YYREEE (reference sequence). Trimming stripped 1 base from V and 6 bases from J, with 11 bases between. CDR3 in amino acids: CASSLRLGVEQYF. DNA of the CDR3: TGTGCCAGCAGCTTGAGGCTCGGGGTCGAGCAGTACTTC.

The V call is TRBV4-1, the J call TRBJ2-3, with D uncertain. This CDR3 contains 15 residues. V was pared by 0 bases and J by 3 bases, with 10 bases between. Germline loops: CDR1 MGHRA, CDR2 YSYEKL. CDR3 coding DNA: TGCGCCAGCAGCCAAGAAGGCAGGATGACAGATACGCAGTATTTT. Residues: CASSQEGRMTDTQYF.

The chain recombines TRBV9 with TRBJ1-4, with 9 bases that match TRBD1. The germline CDR1 and CDR2 sequences are SGDLS and YYNGEE. With V trimmed by 0 bases and J by 7 bases, 4 bases remained unmatched. The CDR3 is made up of 15 amino acids. For the CDR3, the DNA is TGTGCCAGCAGCGTAGGGGACAGGGAGGGTGAAAAACTGTTTTTT. Translated: CASSVGDREGEKLFF.

This clone was found once. This chain links TRBV6-1 with TRBJ1-2, with 10 bases lining up with TRBD1. The trim removed 4 bases at V and 3 bases at J, leaving 14 bases unmatched. Germline V gene data show CDR1 as MNHNS and CDR2 as SASEGT. The CDR3 has 18 residues. The CDR3, as DNA: TGTGCCAGCAGTGCCCGCCGGGACAGGGGAATAGCCGACTATGGCTACACCTTC. Translation gives CASSARRDRGIADYGYTF.